The entry below gives a single TCR beta chain sequence along with its context. What it binds is not known. As the CDR3 is not closed by the conserved phenylalanine or tryptophan, this likely results from a read error. Germline CDR1 is MDHEN and CDR2 is SYDVKM. The V end was cut by 3 bases, the J end by 5 bases, with 7 bases between. CDR3 length: 13 residues. The data were taken from a study of T cell repertoires in cytomegalovirus infection. As for the study in general: Well-studied HLA-B-restricted CMV epitopes were used in the study alongside recently identified HLA-C-restricted ones. Based on public TCR beta signatures, there were indications of CMV infection and of a matching HLA type.

Each CDR3 protein is one row after TCRdb ran MiXCR on the reads. Altogether about 700,000 distinct CDR3 sequences are present, around 30% being singletons, with the ten largest covering about 20%. Specimen: cultured PBMCs, collected from culture after CMV antigen stimulation. This receptor was identified in a human donor in good health (CMV status not recorded). Some clones in this sample may be carry-over from other donors' samples. V is TRBV28 and J is TRBJ2-2, with D unclear. CDR3 sequence reads: CASSFQETGELFC. The CDR3 DNA is TGTGCCAGCAGTTTTCAGGAAACCGGGGAGCTGTTTTGT.